Presented here are 15 T cell receptor beta chains from one specimen sequenced in a study of T cell changes during pregnancy in multiple sclerosis. This table comes from immunoSEQ multiplex PCR, and its TCRdb copy is limited to in-frame clones, with some not included. There are about 61,000 clones in the sample; just under 90% occur only once, and 0.89% lies in the top ten. Sequenced here: peripheral blood, sampled in the first trimester of pregnancy. Every receptor here comes from a female donor in good health, enrolled as a control in a pregnancy study.

The chain combines TRBV18 with TRBJ1-1; no firm D call. The CDR3 loop spans 13 amino acids. V lost 5 bases and J 0 bases, leaving 7 bases between the germline ends. Germline lookup yields CDR1 KGHSH and CDR2 LQKENI. The CDR3 region is CASSSGLNTEAFF. Written as DNA, the CDR3 is TGTGCCAGCTCAAGCGGGTTGAACACTGAAGCTTTCTTT.

The J gene is TRBJ2-7, the V gene TRBV14; tentatively, D is TRBD1 (7 bases). Looked up from germline, CDR1 is SGHDN and CDR2 is FVKESK. V was cut by 4 bases and J by 3 bases, with 16 bases left in between. CDR3 size: 15 residues. The CDR3 nucleotides read TGTGCCAGCAGCCTAAGCGGAGGGGGCGTCTACGAGCAGTACTTC. Translated: CASSLSGGGVYEQYF.

In this sample, this clone turned up once. The chain combines TRBV4-2 with TRBJ2-6; 9 bases are shared with TRBD1. This CDR3 contains 17 residues. V shed 4 bases and J 0 bases; nucleotides not matched to a gene: 4. The germline V gene encodes CDR1 LGHNA and CDR2 YNFKEQ. The CDR3 bases are TGTGCCAGCAGCCGGGACAGGGCCACCTCTGGGGCCAACGTCCTGACTTTC. Protein product: CASSRDRATSGANVLTF.

The chain combines TRBV5-1 with TRBJ2-2, with TRBD1 as a possible D gene (5 bases). The germline gives CDR1 SGHRS, CDR2 YFSETQ. Trimming shortened V by 4 bases and J by 6 bases, and 10 bases separated the two germline ends. The CDR3 runs to 13 residues. The CDR3, as DNA: TGCGCCAGCAGCGGAAGGGGCCCCGGGGAGCTGTTTTTT. It translates to CASSGRGPGELFF.

The chain has TRBV28 and TRBJ1-6; a possible D gene is TRBD1 (5 bases). Deletions cut 2 bases from V and 0 bases from J, with 14 bases between. The CDR3 has 18 amino acids. The germline CDR1 and CDR2 sequences are MDHEN and SYDVKM. The CDR3 DNA sequence: TGTGCCAGCAGTTTAGGGGGGGTCGTTAGCTCCTATAATTCACCCCTCCACTTT. This codes for CASSLGGVVSSYNSPLHF. The full variable domain, its missing parts supplied by reference TRBV28 and TRBJ1-6, is DVKVTQSSRYLVKRTGEKVFLECVQDMDHENMFWYRQDPGLGLRLIYFSYDVKMKEKGDIPEGYSVSREKKERFSLILESASTNQTSMYLCASSLGGVVSSYNSPLHFGNGTRLTVT.

The chain links TRBV18 to TRBJ1-2; 8 bases match TRBD1. The CDR3 runs to 14 residues. Germline V lookup: CDR1 KGHSH, CDR2 LQKENI. The ends lost 2 bases at V and 5 bases at J; junction bases unmatched: 4. CDR3 DNA: TGTGCCAGCTCACCAACAGGGGGATTTTATGGCTACACCTTC. This sequence encodes CASSPTGGFYGYTF.

A note on this clone: Its ends do not fully match the called genes, so a read error is possible. The chain links TRBV7-7 to TRBJ2-1; 10 nucleotides agree with TRBD1. Germline V gene data show CDR1 as SSHAT and CDR2 as FNYEAQ (reference sequence). The CDR3 runs to 16 residues. CDR3: CASSLISGTGVNEQFF. In nucleotides, the CDR3 is TGTGCTAGCAGCTTAATTTCAGGGACAGGGGTCAATGAGCAGTTCTTC.

V and J are TRBV30 and TRBJ2-3; 11 bases fit TRBD2. From germline, CDR1 is GTSNPN and CDR2 SVGIG (reference sequence). V lost 7 bases and J lost 4; bases outside the gene matches: 10. CDR3 size: 15 residues. CDR3 DNA: TGTGCCTTGGGACCGACTAGCGGGGTCGCAGATACGCAGTATTTT. Translated: CALGPTSGVADTQYF.

The rearrangement uses TRBV12-2 and TRBJ1-1. TRBV12-2 is a pseudogene. The CDR3 is 12 residues long. DNA of the CDR3: TGTGCAAAAACCGGGGGGCACACTGAAGCTTTCTTT. It is translated as CAKTGGHTEAFF.

Written as DNA, the CDR3 is TGTGCCATCAGTGAAACCAGCGGGGCCCCAGATACGCAGTATTTT. The encoded protein is CAISETSGAPDTQYF. This chain joins TRBV10-3 and TRBJ2-3, with TRBD2 matching 7 bases. This CDR3 region has 15 residues. The germline V gene encodes CDR1 ENHRY and CDR2 SYGVKD. The V gene end was trimmed by 3 bases and the J gene end by 4 bases; junction bases not matched to a gene: 7.

The rearrangement uses TRBV29-1 and TRBJ1-2; D is possibly TRBD1 (6 bases). Trimming pared 1 base from V and 3 bases from J, leaving 15 bases between. The CDR3 runs to 15 residues. Looked up from germline, CDR1 is SQVTM and CDR2 is ANQGSEA. The CDR3 reads CSVEGEGGRYYGYTF. CDR3 coding DNA: TGCAGCGTTGAAGGAGAGGGGGGGCGTTACTATGGCTACACCTTC.

This rearrangement joins TRBV5-6 to TRBJ1-5; 7 bases align to TRBD1. The trim removed 4 bases at V and 3 bases at J, leaving 7 bases unmatched. The CDR3 runs 15 residues. Germline V gene data show CDR1 as SGHDT and CDR2 as YYEEEE. The CDR3 loop reads CASSTRDSYNQPQHF. CDR3 nucleotide sequence: TGTGCCAGCAGCACCCGGGACAGCTACAATCAGCCCCAGCATTTT.

The chain uses TRBV4-3 and TRBJ1-6; D may be TRBD1 (6 bases). CDR3 length equals 15 residues. The ends were cut back, 4 bases at V and 7 bases at J, with 14 bases in the middle. CDR1 and CDR2 (germline): LGHNA, YSLEER. CDR3 in amino acids: CASSRLQGNNSPLHF. CDR3 nucleotide sequence: TGCGCCAGCAGCCGCCTACAGGGCAACAATTCACCCCTCCACTTT.

In its sample, this clone was seen once. The V gene is TRBV5-1, the J gene TRBJ2-3; tentatively, D is TRBD2 (6 bases). This CDR3 is 18 amino acids long. Germline lookup yields CDR1 SGHRS and CDR2 YFSETQ. V shed 1 base and J shed 4 bases, with 22 bases lying between them. The CDR3 spells CASSLLFGDGEDPDTQYF. CDR3 sequence (DNA): TGCGCCAGCAGCTTGTTATTCGGGGACGGGGAGGATCCAGATACGCAGTATTTT.

J is TRBJ1-4 and V is TRBV19; 11 nucleotides match TRBD1. The CDR3 runs 15 residues. The V and J ends lost 5 bases and 4 bases, in that order; junction bases with no gene match: 3. Per germline, CDR1 LNHDA and CDR2 SQIVND (reference sequence). The chain's CDR3 is CASSFGTGGNEKLFF. The CDR3 DNA is TGTGCCAGTAGTTTCGGGACAGGGGGTAATGAAAAACTGTTTTTT.